What follows is one T cell receptor (beta chain) and its context. The antigen it recognizes is unknown. Nothing much larger sits one base from this clone, and base qualities are not available. The library relied on the immunoSEQ multiplex PCR assay. Turning to the authors' computational methods: A statistical classification framework was built to diagnose cytomegalovirus status from the catalog of TCR beta chain sequences. In its TCRdb copy, this immuneACCESS table keeps in-frame sequences only and misses some clones. Where compared with another copy, unresolved V genes explain less than half of these, and the others have no known cause. D and trimming come from the DNA, and the V and J calls and clone size come from that table. This sample lists over 100,000 clones; 88% were detected once. About 6.3% of the sample rests with the top ten. The record originates from a study of cytomegalovirus exposure and HLA in healthy donors (dated by TCRdb to about 2017). For the wider study: According to a later analysis, the roughly 120 validation repertoires were produced on the same platform as the approximately 690 repertoires of the first cohort. In addition to the first cohort of approximately 650 subjects, a separate validation cohort of around 110 different subjects was used. To predict cytomegalovirus infection status, the study brought together high-throughput TCR immunosequencing, statistical association of individual TCRs with disease status, and machine learning. The study aimed to test whether signatures of past pathogen exposure could be identified by cataloging public T cell receptors.

Donors formed part of the validation cohort, which comprised about 130 subjects and was distinct from the first cohort of 550 to 850 subjects. The germline V gene supplies CDR1 ENHRY and CDR2 SYGVKD. From the cysteine up to the phenylalanine, the CDR3 has a length of 13 residues. Only the CDR3 DNA is retained, 39 bases long and in frame from the first base. The V and J ends are trimmed by 5 bases and 3 bases, leaving 11 bases between them. Paper-wide results and their limitations: A later analysis found that TCRs clustered in the first cohort also tended to co-occur in the 110 or so validation repertoires, with 94% of cluster scores above 0. Three of the identified cytomegalovirus-associated TCR beta chains were confirmed in vitro to be specific for cytomegalovirus antigens. A later analysis lacked HLA typing for the validation cohort, so it scored co-occurrence in that cohort across all 110 or so repertoires. According to the authors, the approach could potentially be generalized to other disease states and immunological phenotypes. Across donors, most TCR sequences were observed very rarely, whereas some public TCRs were present in many individuals. In both the original and validation cohorts, the classifier was reported to diagnose cytomegalovirus status with high specificity and sensitivity. A total of 164 TCR beta chains were listed by the study as associated with cytomegalovirus.

Sequenced input: PBMCs. The TCR sequence derives from a young woman in good health and CMV-seropositive. The chain employs TRBV10-3 and TRBJ2-7; the D region possibly corresponds to TRBD1 (6 bases align). The CDR3 loop reads CAISSGGGYEQYF. The nucleotide sequence is TGTGCCATCAGTTCTGGGGGCGGCTACGAGCAGTACTTC.